Each of the 13 T cell receptor beta chains below was sequenced from the same sample in a study of cytomegalovirus exposure and HLA in healthy donors. A multiplex PCR was run with 60 Vbeta primers and 13 Jbeta primers. The method was immunoSEQ multiplex PCR; TCRdb's version includes in-frame clones alone and lacks a portion of them. The table records around 150,000 clones, 70% to 80% of them present only once. Sequences were obtained from PBMCs. The receptors were sampled from a human donor in good health.

The V and J genes are TRBV4-2 and TRBJ1-5, with unresolved D. Germline CDR1 LGHNA, CDR2 YNFKEQ. Trimming stripped 3 bases from V and 0 bases from J, with 9 bases between. This CDR3 is 15 amino acids long. CDR3 nucleotides: TGTGCCAGCAGCCACCACCGGGATAGCAATCAGCCCCAGCATTTT. It specifies CASSHHRDSNQPQHF.

The chain has TRBV14 and TRBJ2-7; 9 nucleotides match TRBD2. CDR1 is SGHDN, CDR2 FVKESK, per germline. V gave up 5 bases and J gave up 6 bases; unmatched junction bases: 8. The CDR3 runs to 14 residues. In nucleotides, the CDR3 is TGTGCCAGCAGCAACCGGGGACTAGCATGCGAGCAGTACTTC. Translating it yields CASSNRGLACEQYF.

This clone was counted only a few times. The chain links TRBV5-6 to TRBJ2-1, with 10 bases identical to TRBD2. CDR1 SGHDT and CDR2 YYEEEE come from the germline V gene. The J segment lost 7 bases and the V segment lost 0 bases, leaving 1 base of the junction unmatched. The CDR3 loop spans 14 amino acids. The CDR3 here is CASSLVLAGNEQFF. As DNA, the CDR3 is TGTGCCAGCAGCTTGGTACTAGCGGGAAATGAGCAGTTCTTC.

The chain is built from TRBV11-2 and TRBJ2-1, with TRBD1 identical over 11 bases. With V trimmed by 4 bases and J by 5 bases, 7 bases remained unmatched. The CDR3 spans 16 residues. Germline V gene sequence: CDR1 SGHAT, CDR2 FQNNGV. The CDR3 here is CASSSGTGGYNNEQFF. CDR3 nucleotide sequence: TGTGCCAGCAGCTCCGGGACAGGGGGTTATAACAATGAGCAGTTCTTC. Filled out from reference TRBV11-2 and TRBJ2-1, the complete variable domain reads EAGVAQSPRYKIIEKRQSVAFWCNPISGHATLYWYQQILGQGPKLLIQFQNNGVVDDSQLPKDRFSAERLKGVDSTLKIQPAKLEDSAVYLCASSSGTGGYNNEQFFGPGTRLTVL.

The chain recombines TRBV9 with TRBJ1-2, with unresolved D. CDR3 size: 12 residues. The germline V and J ends were trimmed by 3 bases and 6 bases, with 9 bases remaining between them. CDR1 is SGDLS, CDR2 YYNGEE, per germline. The CDR3 DNA is TGTGCCAGCAGCGACCTCTCGGATGGCTACACCTTC. Protein sequence: CASSDLSDGYTF.

This clone was recorded a few times. The chain links TRBV6-5 to TRBJ2-5; weak D call: TRBD1 (6 bases). V gave up 2 bases and J gave up 5 bases, with 18 bases separating them. CDR1 is MNHEY and CDR2 is SVGAGI in the germline V gene. The CDR3 is made up of 16 amino acids. CDR3 DNA sequence: TGTGCCAGCAGTTACGGCCATACAGGGATCGGGGAGACCCAGTACTTC. Its protein product is CASSYGHTGIGETQYF.

V gene TRBV19 combines with J gene TRBJ1-5, with 9 bases fitting TRBD1. This CDR3 is 14 amino acids long. Germline CDR1 LNHDA, CDR2 SQIVND (reference sequence). V was pared by 5 bases and J by 1 base, with 0 bases of the junction left unmatched. The CDR3 sequence is CASSGTGSNQPQHF. The DNA of the CDR3 is TGTGCCAGTAGTGGGACAGGGAGCAATCAGCCCCAGCATTTT.

This sequence joins TRBV29-1 and TRBJ1-3; D is perhaps TRBD1 (5 bases). The length of the CDR3 is 15 residues. V was clipped by 7 bases and J by 4 bases, with 20 bases between them. Germline assignment: CDR1 SQVTM and CDR2 ANQGSEA. In DNA, the CDR3 is TGCAGCGGCCCCAAGTGGAGCAGGGTAGGAAACACCATATATTTT. Translating it yields CSGPKWSRVGNTIYF.

This chain joins TRBV25-1 and TRBJ2-7; 9 bases line up with TRBD2. The junction had 7 bases not matched to a gene; V was cut back by 3 bases and J by 1 base. CDR1 is MGHDK and CDR2 is SYGVNS in the germline V gene. CDR3 length: 16 amino acids. The CDR3 region has the DNA TGTGCCAGCAGTGATTATAGCGGGAGAGGTTCCTACGAGCAGTACTTC. Protein sequence: CASSDYSGRGSYEQYF.

This clone was seen only once. This rearrangement joins TRBV5-5 to TRBJ1-1; 9 bases align to TRBD1. CDR3 length equals 16 residues. The germline gives CDR1 SGHKS, CDR2 YYEKEE (reference sequence). J lost 4 bases, V lost 4 bases, and 11 bases had no gene match. This CDR3 is CASSPWTGVRGTEAFF. CDR3 nucleotides: TGTGCCAGCAGCCCCTGGACAGGGGTAAGGGGCACTGAAGCTTTCTTT.

This sequence joins TRBV5-1 and TRBJ2-7; tentative D call: TRBD2 (5 bases). This CDR3 contains 13 residues. Germline V lookup: CDR1 SGHRS, CDR2 YFSETQ. The V gene lost 0 bases and the J gene lost 3 bases, with 7 bases spanning the gap. CDR3 nucleotide sequence: TGCGCCAGCAGCTTGGGAGGGTACTACGAGCAGTACTTC. The encoded protein is CASSLGGYYEQYF.

The chain is built from TRBV2 and TRBJ1-2; TRBD1 is a possible D gene (5 bases). Germline CDR1 SNHLY, CDR2 FYNNEI. The CDR3 loop spans 13 amino acids. Trimming removed 3 bases at V and 3 bases at J, with 8 bases between. The CDR3 DNA reads as TGTGCCAGCAGTGACAGGGCGTACTATGGCTACACCTTC. This sequence encodes CASSDRAYYGYTF.

This chain links TRBV27 with TRBJ1-6; TRBD1 aligns across 7 bases. The germline gives CDR1 MNHEY, CDR2 SMNVEV (reference sequence). The CDR3 extends over 13 amino acids. With V trimmed by 6 bases and J by 13 bases, 9 bases remained unmatched. The CDR3 DNA follows: TGTGCCAGCAGCAGGGGGGCCCCTATGCCCCTCCACTTT. This translates into CASSRGAPMPLHF.